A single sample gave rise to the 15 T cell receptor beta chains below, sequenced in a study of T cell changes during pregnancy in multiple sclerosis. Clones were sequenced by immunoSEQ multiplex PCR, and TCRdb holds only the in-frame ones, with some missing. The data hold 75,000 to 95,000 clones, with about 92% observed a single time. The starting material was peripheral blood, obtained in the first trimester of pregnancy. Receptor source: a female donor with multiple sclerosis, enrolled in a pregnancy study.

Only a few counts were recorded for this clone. CDR3 sequence (DNA): TGTGCCAGCTCACCACGACTAGCGGGAGGGAGAACAGATACGCAGTATTTT. It yields the protein CASSPRLAGGRTDTQYF. This chain connects TRBV18 to TRBJ2-3; 14 positions match TRBD2. CDR1 KGHSH and CDR2 LQKENI come from the germline V gene. The CDR3 loop spans 17 amino acids. V shed 1 base, J shed 3 bases, and the junction held 3 bases outside the gene matches. Looking up the rest from reference TRBV18 and TRBJ2-3 gives the full variable domain: NAGVMQNPRHLVRRRGQEARLRCSPMKGHSHVYWYRQLPEEGLKFMVYLQKENIIDESGMPKERFSAEFPKEGPSILRIQQVVRGDSAAYFCASSPRLAGGRTDTQYFGPGTRLTVL.

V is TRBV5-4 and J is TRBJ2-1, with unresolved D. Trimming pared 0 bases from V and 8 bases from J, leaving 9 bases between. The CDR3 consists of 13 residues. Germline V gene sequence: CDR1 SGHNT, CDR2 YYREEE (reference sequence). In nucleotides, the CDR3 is TGTGCCAGCAGCTTGGCGTTTGTCTATGAGCAGTTCTTC. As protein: CASSLAFVYEQFF.

As DNA, the CDR3 is TGCGCCAGCAGTCGATCACTAGCGGGAGGGGGGAATTACGAGCAGTACTTC. It specifies CASSRSLAGGGNYEQYF. The chain carries TRBV5-1 and TRBJ2-7; 13 nucleotides agree with TRBD2. The CDR3 loop spans 17 amino acids. Germline CDR1 and CDR2: SGHRS and YFSETQ. Trimming at V came to 5 bases and at J to 4 bases, leaving 12 bases not matched to a gene.

CDR3 protein: CASNGVRGGTEAFF. In nucleotides, the CDR3 is TGTGCCAGTAACGGCGTTAGGGGGGGCACTGAAGCTTTCTTT. The chain uses TRBV27 and TRBJ1-1; maybe TRBD1 (6 bases). Trimming cost V 9 bases and J 4 bases, with 18 bases left between them. In germline, CDR1 is MNHEY, CDR2 SMNVEV (reference sequence). This CDR3 comprises 14 residues.

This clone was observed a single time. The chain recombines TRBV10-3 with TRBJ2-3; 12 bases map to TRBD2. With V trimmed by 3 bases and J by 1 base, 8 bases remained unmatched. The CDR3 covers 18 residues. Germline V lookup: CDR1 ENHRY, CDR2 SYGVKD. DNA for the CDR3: TGTGCCATCAGTGACCGGGCACTAGCGGGAGGACGCACAGATACGCAGTATTTT. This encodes CAISDRALAGGRTDTQYF.

The CDR3 nucleotides read TGTGCTGCAGGAAGTCAAGAGACCCAGTACTTC. Residues: CAAGSQETQYF. The V gene is TRBV7-8, the J gene TRBJ2-5; D unresolved. The CDR3 extends over 11 amino acids. The V gene's germline CDR1 is SGHVS and CDR2 FQNEAQ. Supplemented by reference TRBV7-8 and TRBJ2-5, the full variable domain reads GAGVSQSPRYKVAKRGQDVALRCDPISGHVSLFWYQQALGQGPEFLTYFQNEAQLDKSGLPSDRFFAERPEGSVSTLKIQRTQQEDSAVYLCAAGSQETQYFGPGTRLLVL.

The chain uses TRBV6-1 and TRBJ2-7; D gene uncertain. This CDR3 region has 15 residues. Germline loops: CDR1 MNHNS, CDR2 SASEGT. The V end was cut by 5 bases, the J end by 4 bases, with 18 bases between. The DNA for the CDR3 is TGTGCCAGCAGTACCCTGCAGGCTTCTGCGTACGAGCAGTACTTC. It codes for CASSTLQASAYEQYF.

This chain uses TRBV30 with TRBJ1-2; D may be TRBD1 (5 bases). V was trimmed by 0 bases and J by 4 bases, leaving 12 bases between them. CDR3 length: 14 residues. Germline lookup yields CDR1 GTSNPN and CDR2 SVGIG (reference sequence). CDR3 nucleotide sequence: TGTGCCTGGAGTGTACGGGGAGGGACCTATGGCTACACCTTC. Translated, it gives CAWSVRGGTYGYTF.

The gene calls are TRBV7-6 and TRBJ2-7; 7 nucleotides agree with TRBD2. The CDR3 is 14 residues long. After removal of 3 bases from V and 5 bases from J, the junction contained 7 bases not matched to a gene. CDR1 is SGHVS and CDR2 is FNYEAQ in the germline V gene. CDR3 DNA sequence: TGTGCCAGCAGCTTTGGGGGGAGGGCCGACGAGCAGTACTTC. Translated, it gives CASSFGGRADEQYF. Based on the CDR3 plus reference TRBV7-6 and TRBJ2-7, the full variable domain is GAGVSQSPRYKVTKRGQDVALRCDPISGHVSLYWYRQALGQGPEFLTYFNYEAQQDKSGLPNDRFSAERPEGSISTLTIQRTEQRDSAMYRCASSFGGRADEQYFGPGTRLTVT.

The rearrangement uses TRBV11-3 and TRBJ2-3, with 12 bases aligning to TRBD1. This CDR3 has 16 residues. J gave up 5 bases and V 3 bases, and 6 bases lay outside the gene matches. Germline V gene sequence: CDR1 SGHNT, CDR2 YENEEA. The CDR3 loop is CASSLGDRGLKDTQYF. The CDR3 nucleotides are TGTGCCAGCAGCTTGGGGGACAGGGGGCTTAAAGATACGCAGTATTTT. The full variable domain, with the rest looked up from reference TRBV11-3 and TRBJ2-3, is EAGVVQSPRYKIIEKKQPVAFWCNPISGHNTLYWYLQNLGQGPELLIRYENEEAVDDSQLPKDRFSAERLKGVDSTLKIQPAELGDSAVYLCASSLGDRGLKDTQYFGPGTRLTVL.

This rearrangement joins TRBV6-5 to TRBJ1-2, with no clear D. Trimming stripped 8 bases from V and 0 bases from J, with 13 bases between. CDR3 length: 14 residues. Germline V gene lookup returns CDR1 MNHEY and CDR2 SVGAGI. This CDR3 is CASGRQASNYGYTF. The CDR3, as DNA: TGTGCCAGCGGGAGGCAGGCCTCTAACTATGGCTACACCTTC.

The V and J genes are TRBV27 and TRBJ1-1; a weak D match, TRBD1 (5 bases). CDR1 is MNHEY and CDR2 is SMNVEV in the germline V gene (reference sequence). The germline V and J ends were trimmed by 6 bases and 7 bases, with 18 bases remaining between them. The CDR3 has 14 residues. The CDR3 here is CASSPGAGLLEAFF. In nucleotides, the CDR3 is TGTGCCAGCAGCCCTGGGGCGGGGTTGCTTGAAGCTTTCTTT.

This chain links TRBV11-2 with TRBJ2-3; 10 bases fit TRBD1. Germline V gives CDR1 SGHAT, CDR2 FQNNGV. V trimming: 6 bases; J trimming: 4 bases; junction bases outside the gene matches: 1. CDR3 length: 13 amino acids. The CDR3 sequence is CASRGQGSDTQYF. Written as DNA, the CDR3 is TGTGCCAGCAGGGGACAGGGGTCAGATACGCAGTATTTT.

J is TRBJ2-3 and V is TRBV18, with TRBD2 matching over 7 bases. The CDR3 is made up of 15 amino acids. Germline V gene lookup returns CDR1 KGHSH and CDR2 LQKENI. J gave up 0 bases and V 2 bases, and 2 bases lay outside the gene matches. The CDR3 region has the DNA TGTGCCAGCTCACCAAAGCGGGGTAGCACAGATACGCAGTATTTT. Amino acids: CASSPKRGSTDTQYF.

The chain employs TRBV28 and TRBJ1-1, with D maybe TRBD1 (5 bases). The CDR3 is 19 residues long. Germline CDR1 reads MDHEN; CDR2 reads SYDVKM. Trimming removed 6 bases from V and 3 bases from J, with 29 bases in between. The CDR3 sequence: CASRIWVTHPTWGDTEAFF. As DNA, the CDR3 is TGTGCCAGCAGGATTTGGGTCACACACCCAACCTGGGGCGACACTGAAGCTTTCTTT. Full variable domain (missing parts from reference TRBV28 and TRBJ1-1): DVKVTQSSRYLVKRTGEKVFLECVQDMDHENMFWYRQDPGLGLRLIYFSYDVKMKEKGDIPEGYSVSREKKERFSLILESASTNQTSMYLCASRIWVTHPTWGDTEAFFGQGTRLTVV.